The source of this TCR beta chain is a study of T cells after yellow fever vaccination. This clonotype has just a few counts. Its antigen remains unidentified. Conversion of TCR transcripts into cDNA relied on 5'RACE template switching, which added a universal primer site and UMIs. One entry per CDR3 protein, called by TCRdb with MiXCR from the 5' RACE reads. The sample holds about 320,000 distinct CDR3 sequences, 3.5% to 4.5% seen once. From germline, CDR1 is KGHSH and CDR2 LQKENI. This CDR3 region has 14 residues. The germline V and J ends were trimmed by 6 bases and 4 bases, with 15 bases remaining between them. Findings of the study overall: Some clonotypes were seen in both the CD4 and the CD8 compartments. These made up a small share and likely arose from convergent recombination. From the bulk population, abundant clonotypes could contaminate and appear within FACS-sorted repertoires. Primary-vaccination clones mostly resurfaced post-booster (under 98% CD4, approximately 90% CD8).

The specimen comprised PBMCs, sampled 15 days after the yellow fever booster vaccination. The V call is TRBV18, the J call TRBJ2-5; D gene ambiguous. The TCR sequence derives from a young man who received the YFV17D yellow fever vaccine. The CDR3 loop reads CASSPGPSRETQYF. Here the CDR3 DNA reads TGTGCCAGCTCTCCCGGACCGTCACGAGAGACCCAGTACTTC.